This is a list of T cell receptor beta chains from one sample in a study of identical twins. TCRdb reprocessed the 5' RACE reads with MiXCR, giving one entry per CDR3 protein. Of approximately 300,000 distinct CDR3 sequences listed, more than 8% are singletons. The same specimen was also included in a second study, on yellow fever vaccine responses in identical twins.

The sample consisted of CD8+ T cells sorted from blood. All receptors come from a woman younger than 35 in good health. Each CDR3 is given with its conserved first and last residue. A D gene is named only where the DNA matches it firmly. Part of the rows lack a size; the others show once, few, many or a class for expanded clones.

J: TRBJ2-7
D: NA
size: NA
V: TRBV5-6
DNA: TGTGCCAGCAGCTTGATGGGGGCCCCCTACGAGCAGTACTTC
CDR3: CASSLMGAPYEQYF

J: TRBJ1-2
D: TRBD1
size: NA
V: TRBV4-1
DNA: TGCGCCAGCAGCCAAAACAGGGGGCAGCGCTATGGCTACACCTTC
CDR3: CASSQNRGQRYGYTF

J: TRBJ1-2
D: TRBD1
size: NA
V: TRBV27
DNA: TGTGCCAGCAGTTTTGGACAGGGTGGTGGCTACACCTTC
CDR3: CASSFGQGGGYTF

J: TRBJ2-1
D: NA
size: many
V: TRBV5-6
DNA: TGTGCCAGCAGCTTCGGTTCGAGGGAACTTGGTGAGCAGTTCTTC
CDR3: CASSFGSRELGEQFF

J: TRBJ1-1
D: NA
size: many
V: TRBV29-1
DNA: TGCAGCGCTAACCCTCGGGAAGGGATCAACACTGAAGCTTTCTTT
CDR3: CSANPREGINTEAFF

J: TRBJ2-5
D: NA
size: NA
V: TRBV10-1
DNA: TGCGCCAGCAGTGAGTCAGTAACAGGGAAGACCCAGTACTTC
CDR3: CASSESVTGKTQYF

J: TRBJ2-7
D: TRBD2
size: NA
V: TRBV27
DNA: TGTGCCAGCAGTGCTTCGGGAGGGAGCTCCTACGAGCAGTACTTC
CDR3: CASSASGGSSYEQYF

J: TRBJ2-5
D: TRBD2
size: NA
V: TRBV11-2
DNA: TGTGCCAGCAGCGGGACTAGCGGGAGGCCCAAAGAGACCCAGTACTTC
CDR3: CASSGTSGRPKETQYF

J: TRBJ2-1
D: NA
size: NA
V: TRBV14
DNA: TGTGCCAGCAGCCTGGTACGAGCGGCCTACAATGAGCAGTTCTTC
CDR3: CASSLVRAAYNEQFF

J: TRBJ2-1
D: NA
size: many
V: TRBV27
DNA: TGTGCCAGCAGTTTAATCGGGAATGAGCAGTTCTTC
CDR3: CASSLIGNEQFF